Given below is one TCR beta chain in context. This sample is part of a study of OX40 agonist ivuxolimab in advanced cancers. Study-wide context: Ivuxolimab was delivered to patients intravenously every 2 weeks at doses spanning 0.01 to 10 mg/kg. Therapy given before enrollment (anti-PD-1, anti-PD-L1 or anti-CTLA-4) was allowed, and roughly 41% had some. Partial responses were achieved by three patients, one with hepatocellular carcinoma and two with cutaneous melanoma.

There are 17 residues in the CDR3. V trimming: 3 bases; J trimming: 5 bases; junction bases outside the gene matches: 8. Germline V CDR1 and CDR2: SGHNT, YYREEE (reference sequence). The table came from immunoSEQ multiplex PCR; TCRdb's copy has only in-frame clones and leaves some out. Counted here are 20,000 to 30,000 clones, 79% occurring once; the ten biggest clones make up more than 10%. The sample in question was CD4+ or CD8+ T cells sorted from blood, obtained in a trial of the OX40 agonist ivuxolimab. The V gene is TRBV5-4, the J gene TRBJ2-2; TRBD2 aligns across 12 bases. This receptor was identified in an adult with an advanced solid tumor such as melanoma, head and neck, liver or kidney cancer. This CDR3 reads CASSSLAGGHRTGELFF. The DNA for the CDR3 is TGTGCCAGCAGCTCGCTAGCGGGGGGGCATCGAACCGGGGAGCTGTTTTTT.